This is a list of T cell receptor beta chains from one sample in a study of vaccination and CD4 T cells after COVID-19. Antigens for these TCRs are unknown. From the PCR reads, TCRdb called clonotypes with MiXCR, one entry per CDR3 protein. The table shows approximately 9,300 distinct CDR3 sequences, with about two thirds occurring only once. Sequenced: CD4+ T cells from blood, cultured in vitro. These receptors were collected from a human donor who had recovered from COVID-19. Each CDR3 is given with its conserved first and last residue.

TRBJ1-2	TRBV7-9	CASRRSGGTYGYTF
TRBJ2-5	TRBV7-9	CASSLRPKETQYF
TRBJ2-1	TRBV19	CASTSGNSFEQFF
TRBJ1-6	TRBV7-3	CASSLGQGANSPLHF
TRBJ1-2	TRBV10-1	CASREGGGGTSTF
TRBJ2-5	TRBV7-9	CASSHARGQQETQYF
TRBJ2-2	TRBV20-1	CSARDILAGPTGELFF
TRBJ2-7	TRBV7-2	CASSLEGGLISSYEQYF
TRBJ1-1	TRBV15	CATSKWPIGAYRGDTEAFF
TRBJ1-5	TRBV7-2	CASSDFGNQPQHF
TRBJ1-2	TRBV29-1	CSVERDPYYGYTF
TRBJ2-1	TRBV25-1	CASSAQIGRVGEQFF
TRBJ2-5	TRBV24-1	CATSDSAGGRALETQYF
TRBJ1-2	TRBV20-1	CSARDQRGITGYTF
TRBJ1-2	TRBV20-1	CSARDSQGEPYGYTF
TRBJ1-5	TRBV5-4	CASSSAIGDNQPQHF
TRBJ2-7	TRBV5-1	CASSFGQGAREQYF
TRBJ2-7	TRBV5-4	CASSPGAHSYEQYF
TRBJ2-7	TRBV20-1	CSASFTSGRGTYEQYF
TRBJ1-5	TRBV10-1	CASSTHLGRGCNQPQHF
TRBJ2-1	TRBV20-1	CSATSRGLAGGQFF
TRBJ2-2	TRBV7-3	CASSKLNGELFF
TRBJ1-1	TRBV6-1	CASSEYRVPSWYTEAFF
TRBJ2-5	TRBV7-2	CASSTGGALETQYF
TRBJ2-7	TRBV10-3	CAIRGAGDPYEQYF